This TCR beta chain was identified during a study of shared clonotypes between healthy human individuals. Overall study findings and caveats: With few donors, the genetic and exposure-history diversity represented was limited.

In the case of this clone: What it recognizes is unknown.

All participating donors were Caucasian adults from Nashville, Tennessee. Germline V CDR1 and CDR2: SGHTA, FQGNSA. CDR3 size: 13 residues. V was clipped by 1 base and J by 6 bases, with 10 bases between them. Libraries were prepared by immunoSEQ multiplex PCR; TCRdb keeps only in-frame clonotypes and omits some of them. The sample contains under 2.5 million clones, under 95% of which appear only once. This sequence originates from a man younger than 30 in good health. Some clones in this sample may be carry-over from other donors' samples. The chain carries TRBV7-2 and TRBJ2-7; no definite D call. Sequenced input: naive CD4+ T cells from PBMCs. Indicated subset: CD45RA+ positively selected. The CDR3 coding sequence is TGTGCCAGCAGCTTAGTGCGGACCGGCGAGCAGTACTTC. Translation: CASSLVRTGEQYF.